This TCR beta chain comes out of a study of T cell repertoires in cytomegalovirus infection. The wider study: Alongside well-studied HLA-B-restricted CMV epitopes, recently identified HLA-C-restricted CMV epitopes were also used.

Overall study results and limits: Cumulative frequency of public TCR beta families picked out carriers of CMV plus the relevant HLA.

V shed 5 bases and J shed 4 bases, with 12 bases lying between them. This CDR3 region has 14 residues. This clonotype has ten or more counts. What it binds is unknown. Each CDR3 protein gets one entry after TCRdb re-called the reads with MiXCR. The repertoire has 650,000 to 900,000 distinct CDR3 sequences, less than 35% of them found once; the top ten carry 12%. This clonotype was obtained from a human donor in good health (CMV status not recorded). Some clones in this sample may be carry-over from other donors' samples. This material consisted of cultured CD8+ T cells from PBMCs, taken from culture after CMV antigen stimulation. The rearrangement uses TRBV12-3 or TRBV12-4 and TRBJ2-1, with a weak D call TRBD1 (6 bases). CDR3 sequence: CASSRIGQYNEQFF. CDR3 sequence (DNA): TGTGCCAGCAGTAGAATAGGACAGTACAATGAGCAGTTCTTC.